The clone carrying this TCR beta chain showed up many times. Its antigen is undetermined. The read falls 3 residues short of the CDR3 end, and the missing part is taken from the germline J gene. CDR3 size: 14 residues. Germline values: CDR1 SNHLY, CDR2 FYNNEI. Donors gave about 5 to 8.5 ml heparinized peripheral whole blood. The data originate from a study of T cell clonality in common variable immunodeficiency. Overall study findings and caveats: Fewer deletions and N-nucleotide insertions were reportedly seen in common variable immunodeficiency TCR beta sequences.

Profiling relied on immunoSEQ multiplex PCR, and the TCRdb table lists in-frame clones only, not all of them. The data show 15,000 to 20,000 clones, with none appearing a single time. This TCR was sampled from a human donor with common variable immunodeficiency. The material sequenced was peripheral blood mononuclear cells. The chain is built from TRBV2 and TRBJ1-2, with D perhaps TRBD1 (6 bases). CDR3 DNA, as far as it was read: TGTGCCAGCAGTGAAGGGGGACACCCCGAAGGC. This sequence encodes CASSEGGHPEG. The complete CDR3 reads CASSEGGHPEGYTF.